This T cell receptor (beta chain) was profiled in a study of cytomegalovirus exposure and HLA in healthy donors. Turning to the study itself: Assignment to the Caucasian-associated ancestry cluster applied to more than 75% of the roughly 400 genotyped donors. Study-wide results and limits: Upon later analysis, HLA-associated TCR beta chains proved more clonally expanded than other, equally common chains. HLA alleles were associated with around 17,000 TCR beta sequences in a later analysis at 0.05 false discovery rate.

Notes on this clone: What it binds is unknown.

Those who donated were healthy bone marrow donors. With 60 Vbeta and 13 Jbeta primers, the PCR was carried out. The assay was immunoSEQ multiplex PCR, and TCRdb's table has in-frame clones only and misses some. This repertoire shows around 210,000 clones, 65% to 85% found once; its top ten account for around 1.7%. The CDR3 runs to 16 residues. Germline CDR1 SEHNR, CDR2 FQNEAQ (reference sequence). V lost 5 bases and J lost 5, with 18 bases in between. This chain connects TRBV7-9 to TRBJ2-2; tentative D call: TRBD2 (6 bases). The sample taken for sequencing was PBMCs. The receptor was derived from a man aged 45-65 years in good health and CMV-seronegative. The CDR3 DNA is TGTGCCAGCAGCCCCCGGGCGGGGCCGGGAACCGGGGAGCTGTTTTTT. Translating it yields CASSPRAGPGTGELFF.